Here is one TCR beta chain with its context. This sample is part of a study of memory CD4+ T cells and cytomegalovirus serostatus. Produced via immunoSEQ multiplex PCR; TCRdb's table is partial and in-frame only. The table records roughly 48,000 clones, approximately 80% of them present only once. V was pared by 4 bases and J by 7 bases, with 11 bases between. Germline CDR1 reads SGHDT; CDR2 reads YYEEEE. The CDR3 has 12 residues. Single viable CD3+CD4+CD8-CD45RO+ cells were sorted as the memory CD4+ T cells. Input material: memory CD4+ T cells from blood. The receptor's source is an adult in good health and CMV-seropositive. V is TRBV5-6 and J is TRBJ1-2; D is undetermined. The CDR3: CASSPRGPGYTF. DNA for the CDR3: TGTGCCAGCAGCCCGCGGGGTCCTGGCTACACCTTC.